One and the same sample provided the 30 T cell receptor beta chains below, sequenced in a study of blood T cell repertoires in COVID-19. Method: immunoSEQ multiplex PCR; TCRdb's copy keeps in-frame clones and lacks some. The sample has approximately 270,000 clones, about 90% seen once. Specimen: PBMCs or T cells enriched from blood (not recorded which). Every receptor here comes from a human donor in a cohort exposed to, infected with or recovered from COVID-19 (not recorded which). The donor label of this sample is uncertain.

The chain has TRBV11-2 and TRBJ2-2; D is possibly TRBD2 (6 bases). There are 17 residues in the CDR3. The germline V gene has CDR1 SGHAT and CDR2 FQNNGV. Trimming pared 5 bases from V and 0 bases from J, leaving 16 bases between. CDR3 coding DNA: TGTGCCAGCAGCCCCTGGAGGGGACCCGCGAACACCGGGGAGCTGTTTTTT. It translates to CASSPWRGPANTGELFF.

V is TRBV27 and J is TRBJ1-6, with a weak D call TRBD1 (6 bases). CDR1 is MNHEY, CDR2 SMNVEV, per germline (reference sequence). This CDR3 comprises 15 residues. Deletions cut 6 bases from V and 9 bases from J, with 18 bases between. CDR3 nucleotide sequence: TGTGCCAGCAGCCTAGATACAGGGTTTGGTTCACCCCTCCACTTT. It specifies CASSLDTGFGSPLHF.

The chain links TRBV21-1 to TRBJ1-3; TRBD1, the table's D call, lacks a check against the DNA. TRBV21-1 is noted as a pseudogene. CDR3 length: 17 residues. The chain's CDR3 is CASSHPWDKDSGNTIYF. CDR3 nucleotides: TGTGCCAGCAGCCATCCCTGGGACAAAGACTCTGGAAACACCATATATTTT.

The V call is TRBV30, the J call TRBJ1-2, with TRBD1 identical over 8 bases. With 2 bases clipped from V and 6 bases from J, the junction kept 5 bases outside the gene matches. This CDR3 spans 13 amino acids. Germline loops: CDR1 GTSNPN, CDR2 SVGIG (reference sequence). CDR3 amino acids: CAWSFRGRDGYTF. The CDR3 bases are TGTGCCTGGAGTTTCAGGGGGCGGGATGGCTACACCTTC.

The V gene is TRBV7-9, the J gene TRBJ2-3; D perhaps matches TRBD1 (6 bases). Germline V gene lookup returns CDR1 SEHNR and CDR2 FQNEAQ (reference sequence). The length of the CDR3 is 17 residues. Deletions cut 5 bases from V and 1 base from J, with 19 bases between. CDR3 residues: CASSLPWGLERTDTQYF. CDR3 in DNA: TGTGCCAGCAGCCTCCCATGGGGGCTAGAGCGCACAGATACGCAGTATTTT.

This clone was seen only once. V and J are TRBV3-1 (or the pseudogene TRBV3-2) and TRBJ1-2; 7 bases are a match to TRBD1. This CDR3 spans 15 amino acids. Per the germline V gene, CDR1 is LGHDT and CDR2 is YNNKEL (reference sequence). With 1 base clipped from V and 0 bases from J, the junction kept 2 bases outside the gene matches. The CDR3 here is CASSQAGTANYGYTF. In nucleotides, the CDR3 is TGTGCCAGCAGCCAAGCTGGGACAGCTAACTATGGCTACACCTTC.

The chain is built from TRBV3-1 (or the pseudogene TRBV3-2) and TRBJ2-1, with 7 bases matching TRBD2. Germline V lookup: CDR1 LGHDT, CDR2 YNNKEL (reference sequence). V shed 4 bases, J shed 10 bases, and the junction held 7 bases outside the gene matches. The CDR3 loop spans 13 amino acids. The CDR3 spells CASSLRLAWEQFF. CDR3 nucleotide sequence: TGTGCCAGCAGCCTGAGACTAGCCTGGGAGCAGTTCTTC.

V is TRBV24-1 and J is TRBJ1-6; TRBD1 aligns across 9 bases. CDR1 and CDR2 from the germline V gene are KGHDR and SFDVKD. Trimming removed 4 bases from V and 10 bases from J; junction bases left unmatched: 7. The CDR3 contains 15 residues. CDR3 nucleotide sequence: TGTGCCACCAGTGACGGACAGGGGATGGGGTCACCCCTCCACTTT. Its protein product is CATSDGQGMGSPLHF.

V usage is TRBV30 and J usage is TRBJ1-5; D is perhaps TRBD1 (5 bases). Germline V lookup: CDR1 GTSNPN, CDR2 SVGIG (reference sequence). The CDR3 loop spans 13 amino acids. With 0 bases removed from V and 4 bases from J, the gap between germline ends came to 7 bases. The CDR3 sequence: CAWSVAGNQPQHF. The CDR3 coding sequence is TGTGCCTGGAGTGTGGCAGGGAATCAGCCCCAGCATTTT. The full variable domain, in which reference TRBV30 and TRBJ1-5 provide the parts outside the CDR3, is SQTIHQWPATLVQPVGSPLSLECTVEGTSNPNLYWYRQAAGRGLQLLFYSVGIGQISSEVPQNLSASRPQDRQFILSSKKLLLSDSGFYLCAWSVAGNQPQHFGDGTRLSIL.

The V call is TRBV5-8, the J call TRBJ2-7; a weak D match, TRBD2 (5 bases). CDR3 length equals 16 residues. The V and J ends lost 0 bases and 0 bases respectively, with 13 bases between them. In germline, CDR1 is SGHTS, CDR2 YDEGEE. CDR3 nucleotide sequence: TGTGCCAGCAGCTTGGGCGGGTGGGAGAGCTCCTACGAGCAGTACTTC. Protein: CASSLGGWESSYEQYF.

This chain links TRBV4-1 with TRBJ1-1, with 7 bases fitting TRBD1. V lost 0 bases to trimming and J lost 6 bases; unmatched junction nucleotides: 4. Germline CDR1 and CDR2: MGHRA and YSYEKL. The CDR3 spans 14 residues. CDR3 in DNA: TGCGCCAGCAGCCAAGATGGGACAGCTTCTGAAGCTTTCTTT. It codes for CASSQDGTASEAFF.

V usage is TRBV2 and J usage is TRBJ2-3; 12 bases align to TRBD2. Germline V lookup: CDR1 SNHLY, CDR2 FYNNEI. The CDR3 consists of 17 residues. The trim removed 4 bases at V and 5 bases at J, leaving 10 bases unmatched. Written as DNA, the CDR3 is TGTGCCAGCAGTGGAACGCCTAGCGGGGGGGCAGGAGATACGCAGTATTTT. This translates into CASSGTPSGGAGDTQYF.

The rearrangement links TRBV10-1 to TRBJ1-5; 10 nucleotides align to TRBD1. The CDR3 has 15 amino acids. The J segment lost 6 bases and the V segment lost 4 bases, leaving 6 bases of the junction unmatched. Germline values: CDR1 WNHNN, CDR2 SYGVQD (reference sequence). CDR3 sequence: CASSAGTGAGQPQHF. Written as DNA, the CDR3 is TGCGCCAGCAGTGCCGGGACAGGGGCTGGTCAGCCCCAGCATTTT.

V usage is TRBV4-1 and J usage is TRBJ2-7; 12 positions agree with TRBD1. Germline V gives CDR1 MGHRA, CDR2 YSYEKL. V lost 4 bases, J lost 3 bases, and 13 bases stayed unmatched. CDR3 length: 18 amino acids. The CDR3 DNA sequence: TGCGCCAGCAGCCGAGCAATCGGGACAGGGGGCGCAGGCTACGAGCAGTACTTC. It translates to CASSRAIGTGGAGYEQYF.

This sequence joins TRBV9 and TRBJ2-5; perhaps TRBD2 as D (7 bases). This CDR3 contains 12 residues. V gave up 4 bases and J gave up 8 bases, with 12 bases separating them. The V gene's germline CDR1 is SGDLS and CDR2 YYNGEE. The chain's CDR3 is CASSSGGGTQYF. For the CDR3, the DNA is TGTGCCAGCAGCTCTGGGGGGGGCACCCAGTACTTC.

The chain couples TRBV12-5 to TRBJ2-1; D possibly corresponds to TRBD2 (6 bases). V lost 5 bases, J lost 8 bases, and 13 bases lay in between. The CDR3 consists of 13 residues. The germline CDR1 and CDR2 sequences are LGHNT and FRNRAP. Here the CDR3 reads CASGGGTGDEQFF. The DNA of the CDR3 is TGTGCTAGTGGTGGGGGGACGGGGGATGAGCAGTTCTTC.

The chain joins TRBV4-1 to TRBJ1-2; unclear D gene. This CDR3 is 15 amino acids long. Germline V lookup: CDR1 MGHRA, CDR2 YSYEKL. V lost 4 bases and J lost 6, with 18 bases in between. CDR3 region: CASSRRLEASNGYTF. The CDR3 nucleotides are TGCGCCAGCAGCCGGCGGTTAGAGGCGTCGAATGGCTACACCTTC.

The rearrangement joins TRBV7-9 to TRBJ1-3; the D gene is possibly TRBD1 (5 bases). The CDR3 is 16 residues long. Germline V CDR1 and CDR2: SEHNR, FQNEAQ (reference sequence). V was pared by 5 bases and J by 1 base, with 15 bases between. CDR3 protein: CASSVDRLWSGNTIYF. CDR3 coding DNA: TGTGCCAGCAGCGTAGACAGATTGTGGTCTGGAAACACCATATATTTT.

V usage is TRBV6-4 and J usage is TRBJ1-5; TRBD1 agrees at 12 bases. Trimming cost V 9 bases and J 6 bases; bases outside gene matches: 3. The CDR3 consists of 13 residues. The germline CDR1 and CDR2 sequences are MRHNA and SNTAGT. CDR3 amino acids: CARGTGGCQPQHF. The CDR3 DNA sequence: TGTGCCAGGGGGACAGGGGGCTGTCAGCCCCAGCATTTT.

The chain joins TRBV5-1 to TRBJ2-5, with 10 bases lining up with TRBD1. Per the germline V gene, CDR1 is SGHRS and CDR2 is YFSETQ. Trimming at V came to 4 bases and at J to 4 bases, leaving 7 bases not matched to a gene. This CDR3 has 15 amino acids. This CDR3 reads CASSPWTGGGETQYF. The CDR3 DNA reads TGCGCCAGCAGCCCCTGGACAGGGGGGGGAGAGACCCAGTACTTC.

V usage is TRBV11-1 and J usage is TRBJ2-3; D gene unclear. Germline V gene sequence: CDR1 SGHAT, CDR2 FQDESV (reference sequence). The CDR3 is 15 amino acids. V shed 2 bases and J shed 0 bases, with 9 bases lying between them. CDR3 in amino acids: CASSLRLRSTDTQYF. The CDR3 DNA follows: TGTGCCAGCAGCTTAAGACTGAGGAGCACAGATACGCAGTATTTT.

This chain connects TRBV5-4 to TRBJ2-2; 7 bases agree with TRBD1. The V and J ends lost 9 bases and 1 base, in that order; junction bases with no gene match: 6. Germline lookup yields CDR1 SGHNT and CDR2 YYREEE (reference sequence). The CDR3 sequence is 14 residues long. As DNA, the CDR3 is TGTGCCATACCGAGGGGGCGGAACACCGGGGAGCTGTTTTTT. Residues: CAIPRGRNTGELFF.

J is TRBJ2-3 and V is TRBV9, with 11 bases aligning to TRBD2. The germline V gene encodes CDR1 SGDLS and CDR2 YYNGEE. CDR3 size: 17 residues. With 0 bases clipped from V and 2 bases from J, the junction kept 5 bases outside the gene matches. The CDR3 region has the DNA TGTGCCAGCAGCGTAGCGCCTAGCGGGGGGTCCACAGATACGCAGTATTTT. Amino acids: CASSVAPSGGSTDTQYF.

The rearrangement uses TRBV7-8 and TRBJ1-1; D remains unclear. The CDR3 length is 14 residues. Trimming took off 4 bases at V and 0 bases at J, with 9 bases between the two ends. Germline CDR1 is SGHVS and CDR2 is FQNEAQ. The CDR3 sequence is CASSSRVLNTEAFF. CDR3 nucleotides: TGTGCCAGCAGCTCGCGGGTTCTGAACACTGAAGCTTTCTTT.

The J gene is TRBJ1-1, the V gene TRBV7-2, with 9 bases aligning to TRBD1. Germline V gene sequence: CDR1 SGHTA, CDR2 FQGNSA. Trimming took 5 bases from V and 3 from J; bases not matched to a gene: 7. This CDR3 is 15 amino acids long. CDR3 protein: CASSLRQGGDTEAFF. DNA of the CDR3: TGTGCCAGCAGCCTGCGACAGGGGGGTGACACTGAAGCTTTCTTT.

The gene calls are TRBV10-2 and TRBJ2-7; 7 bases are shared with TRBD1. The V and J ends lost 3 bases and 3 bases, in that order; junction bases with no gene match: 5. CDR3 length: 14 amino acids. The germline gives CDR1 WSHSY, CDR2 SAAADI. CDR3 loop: CASSESAGGYEQYF. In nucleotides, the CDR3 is TGCGCCAGCAGTGAATCGGCAGGGGGCTACGAGCAGTACTTC.

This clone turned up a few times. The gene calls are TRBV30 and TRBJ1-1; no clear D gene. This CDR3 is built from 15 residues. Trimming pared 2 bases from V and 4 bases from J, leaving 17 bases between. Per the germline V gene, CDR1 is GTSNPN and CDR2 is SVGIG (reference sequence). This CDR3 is CAWSSFSVLSTEAFF. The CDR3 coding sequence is TGTGCCTGGAGTTCCTTTTCCGTCCTAAGCACTGAAGCTTTCTTT.

CDR3 region: CASSLQATNEKLFF. The CDR3 nucleotides read TGTGCCAGCAGCTTACAAGCAACTAATGAAAAACTGTTTTTT. V usage is TRBV5-5 and J usage is TRBJ1-4; D gene ambiguous. The CDR3 covers 14 residues. Per germline, CDR1 SGHKS and CDR2 YYEKEE (reference sequence). The V and J ends lost 2 bases and 0 bases respectively, with 5 bases between them. The variable domain in full, completed from reference TRBV5-5 and TRBJ1-4, reads DAGVTQSPTHLIKTRGQQVTLRCSPISGHKSVSWYQQVLGQGPQFIFQYYEKEERGRGNFPDRFSARQFPNYSSELNVNALLLGDSALYLCASSLQATNEKLFFGSGTQLSVL.

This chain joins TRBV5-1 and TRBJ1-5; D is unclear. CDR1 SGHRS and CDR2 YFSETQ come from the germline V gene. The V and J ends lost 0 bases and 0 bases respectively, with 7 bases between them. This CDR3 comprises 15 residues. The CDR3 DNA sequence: TGCGCCAGCAGCTTGGAAGCGTATAGCAATCAGCCCCAGCATTTT. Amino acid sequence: CASSLEAYSNQPQHF.

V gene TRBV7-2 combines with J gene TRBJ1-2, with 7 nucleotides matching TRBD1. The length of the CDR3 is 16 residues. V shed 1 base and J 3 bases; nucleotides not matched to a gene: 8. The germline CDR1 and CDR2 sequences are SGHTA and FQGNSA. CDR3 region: CASSLENRGLHYGYTF. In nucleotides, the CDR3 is TGTGCCAGCAGCTTAGAAAACAGGGGCCTCCACTATGGCTACACCTTC.